Listed here are 9 T cell receptor beta chains from one sample, sequenced in a study of shared clonotypes between healthy human individuals. Repertoires were generated with immunoSEQ multiplex PCR, while TCRdb's copy carries only in-frame clones and drops some. The data contain 2 million to 2.5 million clones, roughly 92% of them seen just once; the ten biggest clones take up around 0.4%. The sample consisted of naive CD4+ T cells from PBMCs. Subset noted: CD45RA+ positively selected. Receptor source: a man aged 18 to 30 in good health. Some clones in this sample may be carry-over from other donors' samples.

The chain employs TRBV5-1 and TRBJ2-1, with 11 bases fitting TRBD2. The CDR3 runs to 16 residues. V dropped 2 bases and J dropped 7; count of bases not matched to a gene: 8. CDR1 SGHRS and CDR2 YFSETQ come from the germline V gene. The CDR3 bases are TGCGCCAGCAGCTTACCACTAGCGGGAGATTGGAATGAGCAGTTCTTC. Encoded protein: CASSLPLAGDWNEQFF.

DNA for the CDR3: TGTGCCAGCAGTTCCCCCGCGGGGGGGGGCAGCAATCAGCCCCAGCATTTT. Its protein is CASSSPAGGGSNQPQHF. The gene calls are TRBV28 and TRBJ1-5, with TRBD1 as a possible D gene (6 bases). CDR1 and CDR2 (germline): MDHEN, SYDVKM. There are 17 residues in the CDR3. Trimming took 4 bases from V and 1 from J, leaving 17 bases between them.

The gene calls are TRBV10-1 and TRBJ2-3, with TRBD1 as a possible D gene (5 bases). The germline V and J ends were trimmed by 8 bases and 2 bases, with 11 bases remaining between them. The CDR3 length is 13 residues. In germline, CDR1 is WNHNN, CDR2 SYGVQD (reference sequence). The CDR3 is CASPDKYTDTQYF. The CDR3 DNA sequence: TGCGCCAGCCCGGACAAATACACAGATACGCAGTATTTT.

The chain uses TRBV7-2 and TRBJ2-7, with unresolved D. The V and J ends lost 1 base and 3 bases respectively, with 10 bases between them. Germline V gene lookup returns CDR1 SGHTA and CDR2 FQGNSA. The CDR3 sequence is 14 residues long. For the CDR3, the DNA is TGTGCCAGCAGCTTAGGGCCGGTATACTACGAGCAGTACTTC. Its protein product is CASSLGPVYYEQYF.

About this clone itself: The identical CDR3 is also encoded by other nucleotide sequences in the sample. V and J are TRBV5-4 and TRBJ2-3; D not certain. V lost 0 bases, J lost 2 bases, and 7 bases lay in between. Germline V CDR1 and CDR2: SGHNT, YYREEE (reference sequence). The CDR3 is 14 residues long. CDR3 bases: TGTGCCAGCAGCTTGGAGCAGTCCACAGATACGCAGTATTTT. This sequence encodes CASSLEQSTDTQYF.

The V call is TRBV29-1, the J call TRBJ2-7, with 7 positions matching TRBD1. The V gene end was trimmed by 5 bases and the J gene end by 0 bases; junction bases not matched to a gene: 4. The CDR3 runs 13 residues. Germline V lookup: CDR1 SQVTM, CDR2 ANQGSEA. CDR3 region: CSVRTGFSYEQYF. The CDR3 nucleotides are TGCAGCGTTAGGACAGGATTCTCCTACGAGCAGTACTTC.

The V gene is TRBV5-1, the J gene TRBJ2-3, with TRBD2 matching over 7 bases. Germline CDR1 is SGHRS and CDR2 is YFSETQ. V shed 4 bases, J shed 3 bases, and the junction held 11 bases outside the gene matches. The CDR3 covers 16 residues. CDR3: CASSRGDYIGTDTQYF. The CDR3 DNA is TGCGCCAGCAGCCGCGGGGACTACATTGGGACAGATACGCAGTATTTT.

This chain connects TRBV9 to TRBJ2-3; no reliable D call. V lost 0 bases and J 9 bases, leaving 8 bases between the germline ends. The germline gives CDR1 SGDLS, CDR2 YYNGEE. The CDR3 length is 12 residues. For the CDR3, the DNA is TGTGCCAGCAGCGTAGACGGAACCACGCAGTATTTT. Translation: CASSVDGTTQYF.

This sequence joins TRBV4-1 and TRBJ2-7; D call uncertain. CDR1 is MGHRA and CDR2 is YSYEKL in the germline V gene. This CDR3 comprises 12 residues. V was cut by 2 bases and J by 2 bases, with 4 bases left in between. The DNA for the CDR3 is TGCGCCAGCAGCCAAAGGACCTACGAGCAGTACTTC. It is translated as CASSQRTYEQYF.